The clone carrying this T cell receptor (beta chain) was seen a few times. Its cognate antigen is unknown. This entry comes from a study of identical twins. Study-level results: Cord blood beta clonotypes present at high abundance carried fewer insertions; no such pattern appeared in memory repertoires.

TCRdb independently ran MiXCR on the 5' RACE reads; one entry per CDR3 protein. The sample has some 440,000 distinct CDR3 sequences; 24% are singletons. V lost 2 bases, J lost 2 bases, and 13 bases lay in between. Germline-derived CDR1 and CDR2 are SEHNR and FQNEAQ (reference sequence). CDR3 length: 15 amino acids. These same records also appear under a second study, on T cells expressing NK-cell markers.

The source material was CD4+ T cells sorted from blood. The rearrangement joins TRBV7-9 to TRBJ2-7; no clear D. This sequence originates from a young woman in good health. CDR3 residues: CASSLPWQPPYEQYF. The DNA of the CDR3 is TGTGCCAGCAGCTTACCATGGCAGCCCCCCTACGAGCAGTACTTC.